The 15 T cell receptor beta chains listed next were all sequenced from one sample in a study of shared clonotypes between healthy human individuals. The method was immunoSEQ multiplex PCR; TCRdb's version includes in-frame clones alone and lacks a portion of them. The sample has 2.3 million or so clones, 80% to 95% seen once. Sequenced input: naive CD4+ T cells from PBMCs. Stated subset: CD45RA+ positively selected. The receptors originated from a man younger than 35 in good health. Some clones in this sample may be carry-over from other donors' samples.

V is TRBV2 and J is TRBJ1-2, with 7 bases lining up with TRBD1. V lost 8 bases and J lost 5; bases outside the gene matches: 8. Germline V lookup: CDR1 SNHLY, CDR2 FYNNEI. This CDR3 comprises 13 residues. The DNA of the CDR3 is TGTGCCAGCGAAGAGACAGGGAGATATGGCTACACCTTC. Translating gives CASEETGRYGYTF. The whole variable domain, filled in from reference TRBV2 and TRBJ1-2, reads EPEVTQTPSHQVTQMGQEVILRCVPISNHLYFYWYRQILGQKVEFLVSFYNNEISEKSEIFDDQFSVERPDGSNFTLKIRSTKLEDSAMYFCASEETGRYGYTFGSGTRLTVV.

This chain connects TRBV19 to TRBJ2-7; 8 nucleotides agree with TRBD2. The CDR3 loop spans 15 amino acids. The germline gives CDR1 LNHDA, CDR2 SQIVND (reference sequence). J lost 2 bases, V lost 5 bases, and 8 bases had no gene match. In DNA form, the CDR3 reads TGTGCCAGTAGTTCGTCGGGGGGGAGAACCTACGAGCAGTACTTC. Translation gives CASSSSGGRTYEQYF. Full variable domain (outside the CDR3, taken from reference TRBV19 and TRBJ2-7): DGGITQSPKYLFRKEGQNVTLSCEQNLNHDAMYWYRQDPGQGLRLIYYSQIVNDFQKGDIAEGYSVSREKKESFPLTVTSAQKNPTAFYLCASSSSGGRTYEQYFGPGTRLTVT.

On this clone: Distinct nucleotide sequences in the sample also encode this CDR3. The rearrangement links TRBV29-1 to TRBJ2-3; D possibly matches TRBD1 or TRBD2 (6 bases each). Trimming stripped 4 bases from V and 0 bases from J, with 11 bases between. CDR3 length equals 14 residues. Per germline, CDR1 SQVTM and CDR2 ANQGSEA. The CDR3 is CSVAGGPSTDTQYF. The DNA of the CDR3 is TGCAGCGTTGCTGGGGGGCCTAGCACAGATACGCAGTATTTT.

V is TRBV27 and J is TRBJ2-1; 7 nucleotides agree with TRBD1. Germline V gene sequence: CDR1 MNHEY, CDR2 SMNVEV (reference sequence). J gave up 6 bases and V 6 bases, and 17 bases lay outside the gene matches. CDR3 length: 17 residues. CDR3 in DNA: TGTGCCAGCAGACCACCCCCAGGGGGAGACGACTTCAATGAGCAGTTCTTC. It is translated as CASRPPPGGDDFNEQFF.

This clone was seen a few times. Other DNA sequences in this sample translate to the same CDR3. The rearrangement links TRBV30 to TRBJ1-1; D ambiguous. This CDR3 contains 13 residues. Germline lookup yields CDR1 GTSNPN and CDR2 SVGIG (reference sequence). Trimming removed 0 bases from V and 0 bases from J, with 5 bases in between. In nucleotides, the CDR3 is TGTGCCTGGAGTGTAGCTTTGAACACTGAAGCTTTCTTT. Encoded protein: CAWSVALNTEAFF.

As for this clone: Other DNA sequences in the sample encode the same CDR3. The chain carries TRBV9 and TRBJ1-5; D ambiguous. V gave up 0 bases and J gave up 0 bases, with 7 bases separating them. Germline V gives CDR1 SGDLS, CDR2 YYNGEE. The CDR3 consists of 15 residues. The CDR3 bases are TGTGCCAGCAGCGTAGATGGGAATAGCAATCAGCCCCAGCATTTT. The encoded protein is CASSVDGNSNQPQHF.

The chain has TRBV28 and TRBJ2-7, with D unclear. V shed 10 bases and J shed 3 bases, with 16 bases lying between them. CDR1 and CDR2 from the germline V gene are MDHEN and SYDVKM. The CDR3 covers 13 residues. This CDR3 reads CAISLRQNYEQYF. As DNA, the CDR3 is TGTGCCATCTCGTTAAGGCAGAACTACGAGCAGTACTTC.

Concerning this clone: The sample contains more than one DNA sequence encoding this CDR3. The chain employs TRBV5-1 and TRBJ2-3; D uncertain. The CDR3 covers 13 residues. V dropped 2 bases and J dropped 1 base, with 5 bases sitting between them. Germline-derived CDR1 and CDR2 are SGHRS and YFSETQ. The CDR3 region has the DNA TGCGCCAGCAGCTTTGACGGCACAGATACGCAGTATTTT. Encoded protein: CASSFDGTDTQYF.

This clone was counted a single time. The chain uses TRBV28 and TRBJ1-2; D might be TRBD1 (5 bases). This CDR3 comprises 15 residues. The germline V gene has CDR1 MDHEN and CDR2 SYDVKM. V dropped 4 bases and J dropped 4 bases, with 16 bases sitting between them. The CDR3 loop is CASSYGADRGYGYTF. CDR3 DNA sequence: TGTGCCAGCAGTTACGGGGCAGATAGAGGCTATGGCTACACCTTC.

This chain links TRBV6-4 with TRBJ2-1; unclear D gene. Trimming shortened V by 4 bases and J by 5 bases, and 9 bases separated the two germline ends. Germline-derived CDR1 and CDR2 are MRHNA and SNTAGT. CDR3 length: 13 residues. Here the CDR3 reads CASSVHLDNEQFF. The CDR3 DNA sequence: TGTGCCAGCAGTGTTCACTTAGACAATGAGCAGTTCTTC.

This sequence joins TRBV30 and TRBJ1-4; 7 bases line up with TRBD1. The CDR3 runs to 15 residues. Per the germline V gene, CDR1 is GTSNPN and CDR2 is SVGIG (reference sequence). Trimming at V came to 1 base and at J to 6 bases, leaving 8 bases not matched to a gene. The CDR3 loop is CAWSAGEGAYEKLFF. The CDR3 region has the DNA TGTGCCTGGAGTGCGGGTGAGGGGGCCTATGAAAAACTGTTTTTT.

In regard to this clone: Other DNA variants within this sample encode the same CDR3. This sequence joins TRBV20-1 and TRBJ2-7; D unclear. The CDR3 consists of 11 residues. CDR1 is DFQATT and CDR2 is SNEGSKA in the germline V gene (reference sequence). Trimming removed 5 bases at V and 4 bases at J, with 9 bases between. CDR3 residues: CSAREGYEQYF. CDR3 nucleotide sequence: TGCAGTGCTCGCGAAGGGTACGAGCAGTACTTC.

The genes are TRBV19 and TRBJ1-2; TRBD1 aligns across 9 bases. The germline V gene has CDR1 LNHDA and CDR2 SQIVND (reference sequence). This CDR3 is built from 16 residues. The V and J ends lost 4 bases and 2 bases, in that order; junction bases with no gene match: 8. The CDR3 protein is CASSTIPGQGNYGYTF. CDR3 sequence (DNA): TGTGCCAGTAGTACGATACCGGGACAGGGAAACTATGGCTACACCTTC.

The V and J genes are TRBV7-2 and TRBJ2-1; TRBD1 is a possible D gene (6 bases). This CDR3 has 15 amino acids. Germline lookup yields CDR1 SGHTA and CDR2 FQGNSA. The V gene lost 5 bases and the J gene lost 4 bases, with 15 bases spanning the gap. The CDR3 DNA follows: TGTGCCAGCAGCGGCCTGGGGGCCGGTTACAATGAGCAGTTCTTC. Its protein is CASSGLGAGYNEQFF.

The chain links TRBV5-1 to TRBJ2-3; D is unresolved. The germline V gene encodes CDR1 SGHRS and CDR2 YFSETQ. V lost 0 bases, J lost 4 bases, and 12 bases lay in between. There are 15 residues in the CDR3. The CDR3 protein is CASSLAPLDADTQYF. The CDR3 DNA sequence: TGCGCCAGCAGCTTGGCCCCCCTTGACGCAGATACGCAGTATTTT.